The clone carrying this T cell receptor (beta chain) was observed many times. These data originate in a study of early T cells in non-severe SARS-CoV-2 infection. Across the study: Chains were not paired, and sequencing was done on bulk RNA from unsorted whole blood.

V shed 2 bases and J shed 1 base, with 9 bases lying between them. Germline CDR1 DFQATT, CDR2 SNEGSKA (reference sequence). CDR3 length: 14 residues. MiXCR was run by TCRdb on the 5' RACE reads, yielding one entry per CDR3 protein. The sample includes 30,000 to 35,000 distinct CDR3 sequences, around 4.4% seen only once; the top ten take 9% to 14%. Sequencing input: whole blood. This TCR was sampled from an adult who was a healthcare worker with PCR-confirmed SARS-CoV-2 infection or an uninfected control (not recorded which). The chain uses TRBV20-1 and TRBJ1-5; weak D call: TRBD1 (6 bases). This CDR3 reads CSARIRGSNQPQHF. DNA of the CDR3: TGCAGTGCTAGAATCAGGGGAAGCAATCAGCCCCAGCATTTT.